The T cell receptor (beta chain) described here comes from a study of blood T cell repertoires in COVID-19. Study background: Acute-phase and convalescent COVID-19 samples originated in the United States, Italy and Spain. Sources were T cells, B-cell-depleted T cells, or PBMCs; the material itself was cDNA or gDNA.

The authors' processing: Estimates of nucleated cell counts were drawn from the amplification of reference gene primers. Repertoires were generated with immunoSEQ multiplex PCR, while TCRdb's copy carries only in-frame clones and drops some. Clone size and the V and J calls come from that table; the DNA yielded D and trimming. The repertoire consists of 55,000 to 75,000 clones, with roughly 81% occurring once and the leading ten covering around 16%. V lost 6 bases to trimming and J lost 0 bases, with 8 bases between them. CDR3 length equals 13 residues. Germline loops: CDR1 PRHDT, CDR2 FYEKMQ (reference sequence).

Input material: peripheral blood. This rearrangement joins TRBV13 to TRBJ1-1, with D uncertain. This clonotype was sampled from a man older than 75 with acute or convalescent COVID-19. This CDR3 is CASSLTMNTEAFF. The DNA for the CDR3 is TGTGCCAGCAGTCTGACAATGAACACTGAAGCTTTCTTT.